Following are 8 T cell receptor beta chains from one sample sequenced in a study of tumor-infiltrating lymphocytes in primary liver carcinoma. From 400 to 550 ng total RNA, TCR beta cDNA was generated with a primer in the constant region. Libraries covering TCR beta were generated through three nested multiplex PCR rounds (using a slightly modified ARM-PCR). The first two PCR rounds used TRBV1-TRBV30 forward primers with a C-beta reverse primer, around 10 cycles each. In TCRdb, the multiplex PCR reads were re-called with MiXCR into one record per CDR3 protein. Altogether about 100,000 distinct CDR3 sequences are present, 68% being singletons, with the ten largest covering approximately 30%. Co-extracted RNA and DNA came from roughly 20-30 mg of unsorted bulk tissue. What was sequenced was tumor-adjacent normal liver tissue. All receptors derive from a man aged 35-49 years with primary liver carcinoma and hepatitis B virus infection.

The chain carries TRBV11-2 and TRBJ2-1; 7 positions agree with TRBD2. Germline CDR1 SGHAT, CDR2 FQNNGV. The CDR3 runs to 15 residues. The trim removed 5 bases at V and 8 bases at J, leaving 12 bases unmatched. This CDR3 reads CASSVLAVSGDEQFF. The CDR3 DNA reads as TGTGCCAGCAGCGTGCTAGCGGTGTCGGGGGATGAGCAGTTCTTC. The variable domain in full, with the rest retrieved from reference TRBV11-2 and TRBJ2-1, is EAGVAQSPRYKIIEKRQSVAFWCNPISGHATLYWYQQILGQGPKLLIQFQNNGVVDDSQLPKDRFSAERLKGVDSTLKIQPAKLEDSAVYLCASSVLAVSGDEQFFGPGTRLTVL.

The chain couples TRBV29-1 to TRBJ2-3; D uncertain. The CDR3 sequence is 15 residues long. The germline gives CDR1 SQVTM, CDR2 ANQGSEA. The CDR3 here is CTVGRRRLEQDTQYF. The CDR3 DNA is TGCACTGTCGGCCGACGGCGTCTAGAGCAAGATACGCAGTATTTT.

Note on this clonotype: A much larger clone differs by one base, so this may be a read error. The rearrangement joins TRBV5-5 to TRBJ1-5, with unresolved D. Germline values: CDR1 SGHKS, CDR2 YYEKEE (reference sequence). V lost 4 bases and J lost 7, with 15 bases in between. This CDR3 contains 14 residues. The CDR3 loop reads CASSITDGEQPQHF. CDR3 bases: TGTGCCAGCAGCATAACGGACGGTGAACAGCCCCAGCATTTT.

This clonotype was recorded many times. This chain uses TRBV5-1 with TRBJ2-5; D assignment may be TRBD1 or TRBD2 (6 bases each). CDR3 length equals 15 residues. Germline V gene data show CDR1 as SGHRS and CDR2 as YFSETQ. V lost 4 bases and J lost 4, with 17 bases in between. CDR3 DNA: TGCGCCAGCAGCCCGGAGGGGGGCGAGGGAGAGACCCAGTACTTC. Protein: CASSPEGGEGETQYF.

About this clonotype itself: As the CDR3 is not closed by the conserved phenylalanine or tryptophan, this likely results from a read error. The chain joins TRBV11-2 to TRBJ2-2; D perhaps matches TRBD2 (6 bases). The CDR3 sequence is 17 residues long. The V gene's germline CDR1 is SGHAT and CDR2 FQNNGV. The CDR3 sequence is CASSLALGGANTGELFL. In DNA form, the CDR3 reads TGTGCCAGCAGTTTAGCATTAGGAGGGGCGAACACCGGGGAGCTGTTTCTT.

Concerning this clonotype: One end of the junction fails to match germline, which may point to a read error. The rearrangement uses TRBV11-2 and TRBJ2-1; 7 bases are shared with TRBD2. Germline V lookup: CDR1 SGHAT, CDR2 FQNNGV. The CDR3 has 13 residues. In nucleotides, the CDR3 is TGTGCCGGCAGTCAAACCCCTAGCGGTAAGCAGTTTTTC. As protein: CAGSQTPSGKQFF.

This clonotype has more than one count but fewer than ten. V is TRBV11-2 and J is TRBJ2-7, with no clear D. Trimming removed 6 bases at V and 3 bases at J, with 12 bases between. CDR3 size: 13 residues. Germline CDR1 and CDR2: SGHAT and FQNNGV. This CDR3 reads CASSRQQLYEQYF. The CDR3 nucleotides are TGTGCCAGCAGTAGGCAACAGCTCTACGAGCAGTACTTC.

The V call is TRBV11-1, the J call TRBJ1-1; weak D call: TRBD1 (5 bases). CDR3 length equals 15 residues. V lost 6 bases, J lost 1 base, and 15 bases lay in between. Germline V gives CDR1 SGHAT, CDR2 FQDESV (reference sequence). This CDR3 is CASSPRQCRNTEAFF. For the CDR3, the DNA is TGTGCCAGCAGTCCGCGACAGTGTCGGAACACTGAAGCTTTCTTT.